This passage covers 4 T cell receptor beta chains from one sample sequenced in a study of identical twins. TCRdb recomputed calls from the 5' RACE reads with MiXCR, one row per CDR3 protein. The table lists about 810,000 distinct CDR3 sequences, 12% of them singletons. These data were also reused for a study on yellow fever vaccine responses in identical twins.

The sample comprised PBMCs. The receptors here all came from a woman aged 18-35 years in good health.

Ten or more counts support this clonotype. The CDR3 nucleotides are TGTGCCATCAGTGTGGCAGCATACACTGAAGCTTTCTTT. It encodes CAISVAAYTEAFF. The genes are TRBV10-3 and TRBJ1-1; D is uncertain. Germline-derived CDR1 and CDR2 are ENHRY and SYGVKD. The CDR3 has 13 amino acids. Trimming took 4 bases from V and 3 from J, leaving 9 bases between them.

This clonotype was observed at least ten times. The chain carries TRBV7-9 and TRBJ2-3, with D uncertain. The CDR3 loop spans 15 amino acids. Germline-derived CDR1 and CDR2 are SEHNR and FQNEAQ (reference sequence). Trimming stripped 1 base from V and 5 bases from J, with 13 bases between. Here the CDR3 DNA reads TGTGCCAGCAGCTTAGTGGAGACGAACGGAGATACGCAGTATTTT. As protein: CASSLVETNGDTQYF.

This clonotype has ten or more counts. This rearrangement joins TRBV2 to TRBJ2-1; possible D gene TRBD1, 5 bases. This CDR3 has 13 residues. Trimming left V 6 bases short and J 5 bases short, with 11 bases between. Germline V gives CDR1 SNHLY, CDR2 FYNNEI. CDR3 DNA: TGTGCCAGCAGGGGCGGACAAGACAATGAGCAGTTCTTC. This sequence encodes CASRGGQDNEQFF.

This clonotype was observed a few times. The chain links TRBV6-5 to TRBJ1-2; TRBD1 might be the D (5 bases). CDR1 and CDR2 (germline): MNHEY, SVGAGI. The CDR3 is 18 residues long. Trimming pared 4 bases from V and 1 base from J, leaving 22 bases between. CDR3 in DNA: TGTGCCAGCAGTTTCTTCGTAGTCCAGGGTGGATTTAACTATGGCTACACCTTC. It codes for CASSFFVVQGGFNYGYTF.